Listed below are T cell receptor beta chains from one sample, sequenced in a study of T cells in Graves' hyperthyroidism and ophthalmopathy. TCRdb reprocessed the multiplex PCR reads with MiXCR, giving one entry per CDR3 protein. The sample lists about 640,000 distinct CDR3 sequences; around 15% were seen once. The specimen sequenced was blood. These receptors were taken from a woman aged 45-59 years with Graves' ophthalmopathy. Both conserved end residues are part of each CDR3. Each record gives: J gene, clone size, D gene, V gene, CDR3 DNA, CDR3 protein. D genes are given only for firm matches. The size field is filled for only some rows; it gives once, few, many or a size class.

j_call: TRBJ2-7; clone_size: -; d_call: TRBD2; v_call: TRBV30; cdr3_nt: TGTGCCTGGAGTGTGGCGACTAGCGGGAGGTACGAGCAGTACTTC; cdr3_aa: CAWSVATSGRYEQYF
j_call: TRBJ1-1; clone_size: few; d_call: -; v_call: TRBV25-1; cdr3_nt: TGTGCCAGCCGAGACTCAATCTCCCTCCATGAAGCTTTCTTT; cdr3_aa: CASRDSISLHEAFF
j_call: TRBJ2-7; clone_size: many; d_call: -; v_call: TRBV11-2; cdr3_nt: TGTGCCAGCAGCTTAGAGGTGGTTTCCTACGAGCAGTACTTC; cdr3_aa: CASSLEVVSYEQYF
j_call: TRBJ1-1; clone_size: few; d_call: -; v_call: TRBV5-1; cdr3_nt: TGCGCCAGCAGCCTAGGGACTCTGGGCACTGAAGCTTTCTTT; cdr3_aa: CASSLGTLGTEAFF
j_call: TRBJ2-5; clone_size: many; d_call: -; v_call: TRBV12-3/TRBV12-4; cdr3_nt: TGTGCCAGCAGTTTGGTTGAGAAGACCCAGTACTTC; cdr3_aa: CASSLVEKTQYF
j_call: TRBJ2-2; clone_size: few; d_call: -; v_call: TRBV24-1; cdr3_nt: TGTGCCACCAGCTTAGCAGGGGCGGACCTCACCGGGGAGCTGTTTTTT; cdr3_aa: CATSLAGADLTGELFF
j_call: TRBJ1-2; clone_size: many; d_call: -; v_call: TRBV24-1; cdr3_nt: TGTGCCACCAGTGAGGGGAGGCCGCAGAATGGCTACACCTTC; cdr3_aa: CATSEGRPQNGYTF
j_call: TRBJ2-5; clone_size: many; d_call: -; v_call: TRBV5-8; cdr3_nt: TGTGCCAGCAGCTTTTACGGGCAGGGAGCCAAAGAGACCCAGTACTTC; cdr3_aa: CASSFYGQGAKETQYF
j_call: TRBJ1-6; clone_size: -; d_call: -; v_call: TRBV28; cdr3_nt: TGTGCCAGCAGTTTAGCCCGCGGGGGGTGGAATTCACCCCTCCACTTT; cdr3_aa: CASSLARGGWNSPLHF
j_call: TRBJ1-5; clone_size: -; d_call: -; v_call: TRBV6-1; cdr3_nt: TGTGCCAGCAGTGAGTGGGCGGGGAATCAGCCCCAGCATTTT; cdr3_aa: CASSEWAGNQPQHF
j_call: TRBJ1-5; clone_size: many; d_call: -; v_call: TRBV6-2/TRBV6-3; cdr3_nt: TGTGCCAGCAGTTACAGGAATAGCAATCAGCCCCAGCATTTT; cdr3_aa: CASSYRNSNQPQHF
j_call: TRBJ2-2; clone_size: -; d_call: TRBD2; v_call: TRBV16; cdr3_nt: TGTGCCAGCAGCCAATTTGAACTAGCGGGAGCCGGGGAGCTGTTTTTT; cdr3_aa: CASSQFELAGAGELFF
j_call: TRBJ2-7; clone_size: few; d_call: -; v_call: TRBV27; cdr3_nt: TGTGCCAGCAGTTCAGCGGACTCCTACGAGCAGTACTTC; cdr3_aa: CASSSADSYEQYF
j_call: TRBJ1-4; clone_size: many; d_call: -; v_call: TRBV28; cdr3_nt: TGTGCCAGCGTGTTGGGTTCGTCCGCAACTAATGAAAAACTGTTTTTT; cdr3_aa: CASVLGSSATNEKLFF
j_call: TRBJ2-1; clone_size: -; d_call: TRBD2; v_call: TRBV6-5; cdr3_nt: TGTGCCAGCAGTATACTTAGCGGGAGGGCATTGCAGTTCTTC; cdr3_aa: CASSILSGRALQFF
j_call: TRBJ2-1; clone_size: few; d_call: -; v_call: TRBV29-1; cdr3_nt: TGCAGCGTTGTCCGGGACTTATACAATGAGCAGTTCTTC; cdr3_aa: CSVVRDLYNEQFF
j_call: TRBJ2-1; clone_size: -; d_call: -; v_call: TRBV29-1; cdr3_nt: TGCAGCGTTGAAACTAGCAATGAGCAGTTCTTC; cdr3_aa: CSVETSNEQFF
j_call: TRBJ2-5; clone_size: many; d_call: -; v_call: TRBV6-1; cdr3_nt: TGTGCCAGCAGAGAAACGGGAGTCCCAGAGACCCAGTACTTC; cdr3_aa: CASRETGVPETQYF
j_call: TRBJ1-1; clone_size: many; d_call: TRBD1; v_call: TRBV2; cdr3_nt: TGTGCCAGCAGTGAGTTTACAGGGGCCTTCACTGAAGCTTTCTTT; cdr3_aa: CASSEFTGAFTEAFF
j_call: TRBJ2-5; clone_size: -; d_call: -; v_call: TRBV3-1; cdr3_nt: TGTGCCAGCAGCCAAGGTACACTAGCAGGCGAGACCCAGTACTTC; cdr3_aa: CASSQGTLAGETQYF
j_call: TRBJ1-1; clone_size: many; d_call: -; v_call: TRBV11-3; cdr3_nt: TGTGCCAGCAGCCTGGACAAAGAAGCTTTCTTT; cdr3_aa: CASSLDKEAFF
j_call: TRBJ2-1; clone_size: many; d_call: TRBD1; v_call: TRBV2; cdr3_nt: TGTGCCAGCCAATCAGGGGGTAGCTCCTACAATGAGCAGTTCTTC; cdr3_aa: CASQSGGSSYNEQFF
j_call: TRBJ2-5; clone_size: many; d_call: -; v_call: TRBV3-1; cdr3_nt: TGTGCCAGCAGCCCATCAATCCAGCGGAGACAAGAGACCCAGTACTTC; cdr3_aa: CASSPSIQRRQETQYF
j_call: TRBJ1-2; clone_size: many; d_call: -; v_call: TRBV2; cdr3_nt: TGTGCCAGCAGTGAAAGCGTCAGCCCATGGTTCTATGGCTACACCTTC; cdr3_aa: CASSESVSPWFYGYTF
j_call: TRBJ2-2; clone_size: many; d_call: TRBD2; v_call: TRBV7-2; cdr3_nt: TGTGCCAGCAGCCCCCTGGCGGGAGAAGTCACCGGGGAGCTGTTTTTT; cdr3_aa: CASSPLAGEVTGELFF
j_call: TRBJ2-6; clone_size: many; d_call: -; v_call: TRBV6-2/TRBV6-3; cdr3_nt: TGTGCCAGCAGTCCAGACCGTTTCGGGGCCAACGTCCTGACTTTC; cdr3_aa: CASSPDRFGANVLTF
j_call: TRBJ2-7; clone_size: few; d_call: -; v_call: TRBV28; cdr3_nt: TGTGCCAGCGCCGCGGGATTACACGAGCAGTACTTC; cdr3_aa: CASAAGLHEQYF
j_call: TRBJ1-1; clone_size: many; d_call: -; v_call: TRBV30; cdr3_nt: TGTGCCTGGAGTGTACAACGAGGCACTGAAGCTTTCTTT; cdr3_aa: CAWSVQRGTEAFF
j_call: TRBJ2-1; clone_size: -; d_call: TRBD2; v_call: TRBV4-3; cdr3_nt: TGCGCCAGCAGCCAAGACGAGGGACTAGCGGGAGCCTATGAGCAGTTCTTC; cdr3_aa: CASSQDEGLAGAYEQFF
j_call: TRBJ2-2; clone_size: many; d_call: -; v_call: TRBV12-3/TRBV12-4; cdr3_nt: TGTGCCTCGAGGATCAGATATGGGGAGCTGTTTTTT; cdr3_aa: CASRIRYGELFF
j_call: TRBJ2-1; clone_size: -; d_call: TRBD1; v_call: TRBV15; cdr3_nt: TGTGCCACCAGCAGCCCCCACAGGGGGAGAGTTCCCAATGAGCAGTTCTTC; cdr3_aa: CATSSPHRGRVPNEQFF
j_call: TRBJ1-2; clone_size: many; d_call: -; v_call: TRBV28; cdr3_nt: TGTGCCAGCAGTTTGTTGGAGGTAGACTATGGCTACACCTTC; cdr3_aa: CASSLLEVDYGYTF
j_call: TRBJ2-7; clone_size: many; d_call: -; v_call: TRBV6-2/TRBV6-3; cdr3_nt: TGTGCCAGCAGTTACAGGGGTTACTCCTACGAGCAGTACTTC; cdr3_aa: CASSYRGYSYEQYF
j_call: TRBJ1-1; clone_size: many; d_call: -; v_call: TRBV7-2; cdr3_nt: TGTGCCAGCAGCCGGCCGGGGTGGAACACTGAAGCTTTCTTT; cdr3_aa: CASSRPGWNTEAFF
j_call: TRBJ2-3; clone_size: many; d_call: TRBD2; v_call: TRBV29-1; cdr3_nt: TGCAGCGTTAAAGGGGCTAGCGGGAGAGGGAGCACAGATACGCAGTATTTT; cdr3_aa: CSVKGASGRGSTDTQYF
j_call: TRBJ2-5; clone_size: many; d_call: TRBD2; v_call: TRBV5-1; cdr3_nt: TGCGCCAGCAGCTTCGCCCTAGCGGGAGCCCAAGAGACCCAGTACTTC; cdr3_aa: CASSFALAGAQETQYF
j_call: TRBJ2-7; clone_size: few; d_call: TRBD2; v_call: TRBV6-1; cdr3_nt: TGTGCCAGCAGTGGAGCCTGGACTAGCGGAGGGACCTACGAGCAGTACTTC; cdr3_aa: CASSGAWTSGGTYEQYF
j_call: TRBJ2-3; clone_size: many; d_call: -; v_call: TRBV29-1; cdr3_nt: TGCAGCGGGAGGACAGGCACAGATACGCAGTATTTT; cdr3_aa: CSGRTGTDTQYF
j_call: TRBJ2-2; clone_size: many; d_call: -; v_call: TRBV5-1; cdr3_nt: TGCGCCAGCACAGGCCCTTACACCGGGGAGCTGTTTTTT; cdr3_aa: CASTGPYTGELFF
j_call: TRBJ1-4; clone_size: many; d_call: -; v_call: TRBV18; cdr3_nt: TGTGCCAGCTCACCAGAAGTGGTGGAAAAACTGTTTTTT; cdr3_aa: CASSPEVVEKLFF
j_call: TRBJ2-5; clone_size: many; d_call: TRBD2; v_call: TRBV20-1; cdr3_nt: TGCAGTGCGAGTCGACCGCGGACTAGCCGGGGAGAGACCCAGTACTTC; cdr3_aa: CSASRPRTSRGETQYF
j_call: TRBJ2-7; clone_size: -; d_call: -; v_call: TRBV20-1; cdr3_nt: TGCAGTGCTAGACCTAGGGAAGGAAGCTCCTACGAGCAGTACTTC; cdr3_aa: CSARPREGSSYEQYF
j_call: TRBJ2-1; clone_size: many; d_call: TRBD2; v_call: TRBV20-1; cdr3_nt: TGCAGTGCTAGAGACGTTGGGCGGGAGCTCCTGAGTGAGCAGTTCTTC; cdr3_aa: CSARDVGRELLSEQFF
j_call: TRBJ2-2; clone_size: -; d_call: -; v_call: TRBV6-5; cdr3_nt: TGTGCCAGCAGTTACGGGGCCAACACCGGGGAGCTGTTTTTT; cdr3_aa: CASSYGANTGELFF
j_call: TRBJ2-7; clone_size: -; d_call: TRBD1; v_call: TRBV6-9; cdr3_nt: TGTGCCAGCAGTTCTCCGGGACAGGGGGCTTCCTACGAGCAGTACTTC; cdr3_aa: CASSSPGQGASYEQYF
j_call: TRBJ2-5; clone_size: many; d_call: TRBD1; v_call: TRBV12-3/TRBV12-4; cdr3_nt: TGTGCCAGCAGCTGGGACAGGGGGCGAGAGACCCAGTACTTC; cdr3_aa: CASSWDRGRETQYF
j_call: TRBJ2-5; clone_size: many; d_call: -; v_call: TRBV7-8; cdr3_nt: TGTGCCAGCAGCTTCAACACAGGGAAGGTGGGGCAAGAGACCCAGTACTTC; cdr3_aa: CASSFNTGKVGQETQYF
j_call: TRBJ1-5; clone_size: many; d_call: -; v_call: TRBV28; cdr3_nt: TGTGCCAGCAGTTTAAATCAGGGTTTGTTGGGCAATCAGCCCCAGCATTTT; cdr3_aa: CASSLNQGLLGNQPQHF
j_call: TRBJ2-5; clone_size: -; d_call: -; v_call: TRBV11-2; cdr3_nt: TGTGCCAGCAGCTTTTACAGGTCCAAAGAGACCCAGTACTTC; cdr3_aa: CASSFYRSKETQYF
j_call: TRBJ2-7; clone_size: few; d_call: -; v_call: TRBV11-3; cdr3_nt: TGTGCCAGCAGCTTTGGTACCCCTAGAAGCTCCTACGAGCAGTACTTC; cdr3_aa: CASSFGTPRSSYEQYF
j_call: TRBJ2-1; clone_size: few; d_call: -; v_call: TRBV27; cdr3_nt: TGTGCCAGCAGTTTATTTTCGTTGTTAAGCTCCTACAATGAGCAGTTCTTC; cdr3_aa: CASSLFSLLSSYNEQFF
j_call: TRBJ2-6; clone_size: -; d_call: -; v_call: TRBV6-2/TRBV6-3; cdr3_nt: TGTGCCAGCAGTCTCCTGTGGGGTCTAGGAGGGGCCAACGTCCTGACTTTC; cdr3_aa: CASSLLWGLGGANVLTF
j_call: TRBJ2-5; clone_size: many; d_call: TRBD2; v_call: TRBV4-3; cdr3_nt: TGCGCCAGCAGCCAAGGGTTTGGAAGCGGGAGGGCCCCAGAGACCCAGTACTTC; cdr3_aa: CASSQGFGSGRAPETQYF
j_call: TRBJ2-1; clone_size: many; d_call: TRBD2; v_call: TRBV5-1; cdr3_nt: TGCGCCAGCAGCTCGGAGCATTCTAGCGGGAGAGGCAATGAGCAGTTCTTC; cdr3_aa: CASSSEHSSGRGNEQFF
j_call: TRBJ2-1; clone_size: few; d_call: -; v_call: TRBV24-1; cdr3_nt: TGTGCCACCCTCGGGGGCATGATGAACAATGAGCAGTTCTTC; cdr3_aa: CATLGGMMNNEQFF
j_call: TRBJ2-1; clone_size: many; d_call: -; v_call: TRBV5-1; cdr3_nt: TGCGCCAGCAGCTTGGTTCGTGAGCAGTTCTTC; cdr3_aa: CASSLVREQFF
j_call: TRBJ2-3; clone_size: -; d_call: TRBD2; v_call: TRBV7-3; cdr3_nt: TGTGCCAGCAGCTTAAATCCTTTGGGGACTAGCGGGATTTTAGGGGACACAGATACGCAGTATTTT; cdr3_aa: CASSLNPLGTSGILGDTDTQYF
j_call: TRBJ1-1; clone_size: few; d_call: TRBD1; v_call: TRBV7-9; cdr3_nt: TGTGCCAGCAGCTGGGGAGGGGGCAGGGCTACTGAAGCTTTCTTT; cdr3_aa: CASSWGGGRATEAFF
j_call: TRBJ1-1; clone_size: many; d_call: TRBD1; v_call: TRBV28; cdr3_nt: TGTGCCAGCAGCCCTTTACAGGGGGGGAAGAATGAAGCTTTCTTT; cdr3_aa: CASSPLQGGKNEAFF
j_call: TRBJ1-5; clone_size: many; d_call: -; v_call: TRBV28; cdr3_nt: TGTGCCAGCAGGGAGACTATCGATGGTCAGCCCCAGCATTTT; cdr3_aa: CASRETIDGQPQHF